The sample holds one count of the clone carrying this T cell receptor (beta chain). The antigen is undetermined. Profiling relied on immunoSEQ multiplex PCR, and the TCRdb table lists in-frame clones only, not all of them. In the table there are roughly 190,000 clones, about 84% of which are singletons. The data derive from a study of cytomegalovirus exposure and HLA in healthy donors. CDR1 and CDR2 from the germline V gene are SEHNR and FQNEAQ (reference sequence). The CDR3 is made up of 16 amino acids. Trimming pared 2 bases from V and 4 bases from J, leaving 17 bases between. Regarding the study as a whole: Some TCR beta chains (over 150 of them) were listed as cytomegalovirus-associated.

Among the roughly 120 subjects of the validation cohort, separate from the 666-subject first cohort, were the donors. Sequences were obtained from PBMCs. This rearrangement joins TRBV7-9 to TRBJ1-2; maybe TRBD1 (5 bases). This sequence was found in a woman under 30 in good health and CMV-seronegative. CDR3 loop: CASSLRWGGSGYGYTF. The CDR3 region has the DNA TGTGCCAGCAGCTTACGATGGGGCGGTTCTGGCTATGGCTACACCTTC.